Below are 15 T cell receptor beta chains sequenced from a single sample in a study of graft-versus-host responses after intestinal transplantation. Sequencing was performed with immunoSEQ multiplex PCR; in TCRdb, only in-frame clones are kept and a portion is missing. Altogether about 78,000 clones are present, roughly 84% being singletons, with the ten largest covering more than 7%. These receptors' antigens are unknown. The source was unstimulated CD8+ T cells sorted from spleen or lymph node cells, collected before transplant. Receptors originate from a human donor who was the organ donor for an intestinal transplant.

The CDR3 DNA reads TGTGCCACCAGCAGAGCACCCCTAAGGGGGACCGGGTCACCCCTCCACTTT. This gives the protein CATSRAPLRGTGSPLHF. The V and J genes are TRBV15 and TRBJ1-6; weak D call: TRBD1 (6 bases). Germline CDR1 is LNHNV and CDR2 is YYDKDF (reference sequence). CDR3 length equals 17 residues. V was cut by 1 base and J by 10 bases, with 20 bases left in between.

The chain is built from TRBV9 and TRBJ1-1; tentative D call: TRBD1 (6 bases). In germline, CDR1 is SGDLS, CDR2 YYNGEE. Trimming took 8 bases from V and 3 from J, leaving 11 bases between them. This CDR3 comprises 12 residues. CDR3 coding DNA: TGTGCCAGTAGGGGGGGGGACACTGAAGCTTTCTTT. This gives the protein CASRGGDTEAFF.

The genes are TRBV5-1 and TRBJ1-2; TRBD1 might be the D (5 bases). V dropped 0 bases and J dropped 0 bases, with 12 bases sitting between them. Looked up from germline, CDR1 is SGHRS and CDR2 is YFSETQ. The CDR3 is 16 amino acids. The DNA for the CDR3 is TGCGCCAGCAGCTTGGCCGGAGAGGGGACTAACTATGGCTACACCTTC. Translated, it gives CASSLAGEGTNYGYTF.

The chain is built from TRBV7-9 and TRBJ1-2; no clear D. Looked up from germline, CDR1 is SEHNR and CDR2 is FQNEAQ (reference sequence). The CDR3 runs 12 residues. Deletions cut 6 bases from V and 4 bases from J, with 9 bases between. CDR3 protein: CASSYSPYGYTF. In nucleotides, the CDR3 is TGTGCCAGCAGTTACTCCCCCTATGGCTACACCTTC. Based on the CDR3 plus reference TRBV7-9 and TRBJ1-2, the full variable domain is DTGVSQNPRHKITKRGQNVTFRCDPISEHNRLYWYRQTLGQGPEFLTYFQNEAQLEKSRLLSDRFSAERPKGSFSTLEIQRTEQGDSAMYLCASSYSPYGYTFGSGTRLTVV.

V gene TRBV6-1 combines with J gene TRBJ2-5; D is uncertain. V gave up 5 bases and J gave up 2 bases, with 12 bases separating them. CDR3 length equals 14 residues. Germline CDR1 and CDR2: MNHNS and SASEGT. In nucleotides, the CDR3 is TGTGCCAGCAGTTTCCTCAACACGCAAGAGACCCAGTACTTC. Translation gives CASSFLNTQETQYF.

The chain uses TRBV11-1 and TRBJ2-1, with 8 positions matching TRBD1. With 5 bases clipped from V and 4 bases from J, the junction kept 10 bases outside the gene matches. Germline V gene data show CDR1 as SGHAT and CDR2 as FQDESV (reference sequence). This CDR3 spans 16 amino acids. The CDR3 sequence is CASSAHGTGVYNEQFF. The DNA of the CDR3 is TGTGCCAGCAGCGCACATGGGACAGGAGTATACAATGAGCAGTTCTTC.

The gene calls are TRBV2 and TRBJ2-2; D may be TRBD2 (6 bases). Germline V CDR1 and CDR2: SNHLY, FYNNEI. The CDR3 loop spans 16 amino acids. Trimming left V 4 bases short and J 4 bases short, with 16 bases between. The CDR3 loop reads CASSVPTGDPTGELFF. The CDR3 DNA reads TGTGCCAGCAGTGTTCCTACGGGGGACCCCACCGGGGAGCTGTTTTTT.

This rearrangement joins TRBV28 to TRBJ1-3, with a tentative D call TRBD1 (5 bases). CDR3 length equals 16 residues. Trimming took 8 bases from V and 4 from J, leaving 21 bases between them. Germline assignment: CDR1 MDHEN and CDR2 SYDVKM. CDR3 in amino acids: CASGLPTRGEGNTIYF. The CDR3 DNA reads as TGTGCCAGCGGATTGCCCACCCGGGGGGAAGGAAACACCATATATTTT.

The CDR3 DNA sequence: TGTGCCAGCAGCTTGCGTCAGGCTGAAGCTTTCTTT. Protein: CASSLRQAEAFF. V is TRBV11-2 and J is TRBJ1-1, with no clear D. This CDR3 region has 12 residues. Germline V gives CDR1 SGHAT, CDR2 FQNNGV. The V end was cut by 3 bases, the J end by 6 bases, with 8 bases between.

V usage is TRBV6-5 and J usage is TRBJ1-5; the D gene is possibly TRBD1 (6 bases). CDR1 MNHEY and CDR2 SVGAGI come from the germline V gene. The V end lost 5 bases, the J end lost 5 bases, and 10 bases lay between the germline ends. This CDR3 has 13 residues. CDR3 protein: CASSEWGHQPQHF. CDR3 nucleotide sequence: TGTGCCAGCAGTGAATGGGGGCATCAGCCCCAGCATTTT.

This rearrangement joins TRBV6-1 to TRBJ1-4; TRBD1 matches at 7 bases. CDR1 MNHNS and CDR2 SASEGT come from the germline V gene. This CDR3 contains 14 residues. With 6 bases clipped from V and 7 bases from J, the junction kept 8 bases outside the gene matches. The CDR3 loop is CASSTGTVSEKLFF. The DNA of the CDR3 is TGTGCCAGCAGCACCGGGACAGTGAGTGAAAAACTGTTTTTT.

The V call is TRBV14, the J call TRBJ2-5; 10 nucleotides agree with TRBD2. The V segment lost 5 bases and the J segment 2 bases; nucleotides outside the gene matches: 32. This CDR3 is built from 24 residues. The germline V gene encodes CDR1 SGHDN and CDR2 FVKESK. Here the CDR3 DNA reads TGTGCCAGCAGCGCAAGGAGTTATCTGGAGCGGGGGGGCTTGCAGTCCTTCAGACAAGAGACCCAGTACTTC. Translated, it gives CASSARSYLERGGLQSFRQETQYF.

This chain links TRBV4-1 with TRBJ2-3; D is uncertain. Trimming stripped 1 base from V and 0 bases from J, with 11 bases between. The CDR3 is 16 residues long. Germline V gene data show CDR1 as MGHRA and CDR2 as YSYEKL. The CDR3 reads CASSQAVFLSTDTQYF. CDR3 nucleotides: TGCGCCAGCAGCCAAGCGGTATTCCTCAGCACAGATACGCAGTATTTT.

The CDR3 bases are TGTGCCAGCAGCTTCGGAAGGGACGAGCAGTACTTC. Its protein is CASSFGRDEQYF. This chain connects TRBV7-9 to TRBJ2-7, with D unresolved. Trimming pared 3 bases from V and 5 bases from J, leaving 8 bases between. Germline V lookup: CDR1 SEHNR, CDR2 FQNEAQ (reference sequence). The CDR3 runs to 12 residues.

V is TRBV4-1 and J is TRBJ2-7, with 8 bases matching TRBD1. Germline V gene data show CDR1 as MGHRA and CDR2 as YSYEKL. CDR3 length: 15 amino acids. J was trimmed by 6 bases and V by 0 bases; bases with no gene match: 7. CDR3 DNA: TGCGCCAGCAGCCAAGACTCGGGACAGGCAGGCGAGCAGTACTTC. This gives the protein CASSQDSGQAGEQYF.